These 32 T cell receptor beta chains came from one sample sequenced in a study of blood T cell repertoires in COVID-19 (dated by TCRdb to about 2020). Library prep was done by the immunoSEQ multiplex PCR assay. This immuneACCESS table, as held by TCRdb, lists in-frame sequences with V and J called but not all clones. Of the missing ones, under half trace to an unresolved V gene in checked studies; the others have no known cause. The sample table holds approximately 16,000 clones, of which more than 85% were seen once. Together, the top ten hold under 60% of the sample. Sequenced sample: peripheral blood. Receptors were obtained from a man in his 60s with acute or convalescent COVID-19.

The chain has TRBV10-3 and TRBJ2-7; TRBD1 agrees at 10 bases. Germline CDR1 is ENHRY and CDR2 is SYGVKD. Trimming at V came to 8 bases and at J to 2 bases, leaving 0 bases not matched to a gene. This CDR3 is built from 12 residues. The CDR3 coding sequence is TGTGCCATCGGGACAGGGGCCTACGAGCAGTACTTC. Translation gives CAIGTGAYEQYF.

The CDR3 region is CSASIAGHTDTQYF. The CDR3 bases are TGCAGTGCTAGTATAGCGGGACACACAGATACGCAGTATTTT. This sequence joins TRBV20-1 and TRBJ2-3, with 8 positions matching TRBD2. The CDR3 spans 14 residues. V lost 3 bases and J lost 2; bases outside the gene matches: 4. Germline CDR1 and CDR2: DFQATT and SNEGSKA (reference sequence).

This chain joins TRBV6-5 and TRBJ1-5; 11 nucleotides match TRBD1. This CDR3 has 16 residues. Unmatched junction bases numbered 3, after V lost 0 bases and J lost 5 bases. CDR1 and CDR2 from the germline V gene are MNHEY and SVGAGI. This CDR3 reads CASSYSGTGGDQPQHF. The CDR3 DNA sequence: TGTGCCAGCAGTTACTCAGGGACAGGGGGAGATCAGCCCCAGCATTTT.

The rearrangement uses TRBV30 and TRBJ1-5; 8 bases fit TRBD1. CDR1 is GTSNPN, CDR2 SVGIG, per germline (reference sequence). The CDR3 is 13 amino acids. V lost 5 bases to trimming and J lost 5 bases; unmatched junction nucleotides: 5. CDR3 protein: CAWAGQGDQPQHF. CDR3 sequence (DNA): TGTGCCTGGGCCGGACAGGGCGATCAGCCCCAGCATTTT.

The chain couples TRBV30 to TRBJ1-3; no firm D call. The V end lost 5 bases, the J end lost 0 bases, and 5 bases lay between the germline ends. CDR3 length: 12 amino acids. The germline gives CDR1 GTSNPN, CDR2 SVGIG (reference sequence). CDR3: CAWGLSGNTIYF. CDR3 in DNA: TGTGCCTGGGGCCTCTCTGGAAACACCATATATTTT.

The chain uses TRBV28 and TRBJ2-3, with TRBD2 identical over 7 bases. With 3 bases clipped from V and 10 bases from J, the junction kept 4 bases outside the gene matches. CDR3 size: 12 residues. The germline gives CDR1 MDHEN, CDR2 SYDVKM. CDR3 loop: CASSLRLAAQYF. Here the CDR3 DNA reads TGTGCCAGCAGTTTGCGGCTAGCGGCGCAGTATTTT.

This clone was seen once. This chain connects TRBV7-2 to TRBJ1-1; 7 bases fit TRBD1. Losses at the gene ends were 4 bases for V and 1 base for J; bases not matched to a gene: 15. Looked up from germline, CDR1 is SGHTA and CDR2 is FQGNSA. This CDR3 spans 18 amino acids. The chain's CDR3 is CASSSESGGGRRNTEAFF. The CDR3 DNA is TGTGCCAGCAGCTCCGAATCCGGAGGGGGCAGAAGGAACACTGAAGCTTTCTTT.

V and J are TRBV10-2 and TRBJ2-7, with D maybe TRBD2 (5 bases). V lost 6 bases, J lost 0 bases, and 15 bases lay in between. Per the germline V gene, CDR1 is WSHSY and CDR2 is SAAADI. The CDR3 extends over 15 amino acids. The CDR3 nucleotides read TGCGCCAGCAGAGAATGGGAGATAAGCTCCTACGAGCAGTACTTC. It encodes CASREWEISSYEQYF.

This clone was counted between two and nine times. V is TRBV4-1 and J is TRBJ2-7, with D possibly matching TRBD2 (6 bases). This CDR3 comprises 14 residues. The germline V and J ends were trimmed by 6 bases and 3 bases, with 15 bases remaining between them. In germline, CDR1 is MGHRA, CDR2 YSYEKL. CDR3 region: CASSTASGSYEQYF. DNA of the CDR3: TGCGCCAGCAGTACAGCGTCCGGGAGCTACGAGCAGTACTTC.

The chain recombines TRBV18 with TRBJ2-5; TRBD2 matches 14 bases. Germline loops: CDR1 KGHSH, CDR2 LQKENI. CDR3 size: 17 residues. V gave up 6 bases and J gave up 5 bases; unmatched junction bases: 11. The CDR3 spells CASSPGTSGGDLETQYF. The CDR3 DNA reads TGTGCCAGCTCTCCTGGGACTAGCGGGGGAGATCTGGAGACCCAGTACTTC.

The chain links TRBV28 to TRBJ1-5; 7 bases line up with TRBD1. Germline loops: CDR1 MDHEN, CDR2 SYDVKM. There are 15 residues in the CDR3. V shed 1 base, J shed 4 bases, and the junction held 4 bases outside the gene matches. The CDR3 is CASSLLGTVNQPQHF. The CDR3 DNA reads as TGTGCCAGCAGTTTATTGGGGACAGTAAATCAGCCCCAGCATTTT.

The chain carries TRBV5-4 and TRBJ2-7; TRBD2 matches 8 bases. V dropped 4 bases and J dropped 4; count of bases not matched to a gene: 7. Germline V gene sequence: CDR1 SGHNT, CDR2 YYREEE (reference sequence). CDR3 length: 14 residues. The CDR3 DNA reads TGTGCCAGCAGCCTGACGGGAGGGCCTTACGAGCAGTACTTC. Amino acid sequence: CASSLTGGPYEQYF.

CDR3 coding DNA: TGCAGCGCGAAGTACCGACACGCTAGCGGGACCAGCAATGAGCAGTTCTTC. Its protein product is CSAKYRHASGTSNEQFF. J is TRBJ2-1 and V is TRBV29-1; 9 bases align to TRBD2. Trimming cost V 7 bases and J 6 bases; bases outside gene matches: 19. The germline V gene has CDR1 SQVTM and CDR2 ANQGSEA. This CDR3 is 17 amino acids long.

The V call is TRBV19, the J call TRBJ2-7; 12 positions match TRBD1. The length of the CDR3 is 15 residues. V was clipped by 4 bases and J by 10 bases; unmatched bases: 11. Germline CDR1 and CDR2: LNHDA and SQIVND (reference sequence). Written as DNA, the CDR3 is TGTGCCAGTAGTACCGGGACAGGGGGCTTAGGGCGCCAGTACTTC. Translating it yields CASSTGTGGLGRQYF.

The rearrangement joins TRBV18 to TRBJ2-2, with 8 positions matching TRBD1. The CDR3 spans 15 residues. V was clipped by 5 bases and J by 1 base; unmatched bases: 3. Germline CDR1 reads KGHSH; CDR2 reads LQKENI. In nucleotides, the CDR3 is TGTGCCAGCTCAATCGACAGGGGGAACACCGGGGAGCTGTTTTTT. It specifies CASSIDRGNTGELFF. Based on the CDR3 plus reference TRBV18 and TRBJ2-2, the full variable domain is NAGVMQNPRHLVRRRGQEARLRCSPMKGHSHVYWYRQLPEEGLKFMVYLQKENIIDESGMPKERFSAEFPKEGPSILRIQQVVRGDSAAYFCASSIDRGNTGELFFGEGSRLTVL.

The genes are TRBV3-1 (or the pseudogene TRBV3-2) and TRBJ2-2, with D perhaps TRBD2 (6 bases). CDR3 length: 14 residues. Germline V CDR1 and CDR2: LGHDT, YNNKEL (reference sequence). V was shortened by 0 bases and J by 7 bases, with 9 bases between the two germline ends. CDR3 nucleotides: TGTGCCAGCAGCCAAGACCGGACTATCGGGGAGCTGTTTTTT. Encoded protein: CASSQDRTIGELFF.

This chain uses TRBV30 with TRBJ1-5; the D is unclear. The CDR3 consists of 13 residues. Germline CDR1 is GTSNPN and CDR2 is SVGIG (reference sequence). Trimming cost V 3 bases and J 0 bases, with 6 bases left between them. The DNA for the CDR3 is TGTGCCTGGAGCCGGGGTAGCAATCAGCCCCAGCATTTT. As protein: CAWSRGSNQPQHF. Supplemented by reference TRBV30 and TRBJ1-5, the full variable domain reads SQTIHQWPATLVQPVGSPLSLECTVEGTSNPNLYWYRQAAGRGLQLLFYSVGIGQISSEVPQNLSASRPQDRQFILSSKKLLLSDSGFYLCAWSRGSNQPQHFGDGTRLSIL.

This clone has only a few counts. This chain joins TRBV15 and TRBJ2-1; 11 nucleotides agree with TRBD2. The germline V gene has CDR1 LNHNV and CDR2 YYDKDF (reference sequence). The CDR3 has 18 amino acids. Losses at the gene ends were 0 bases for V and 4 bases for J; bases not matched to a gene: 8. The CDR3 bases are TGTGCCACCAGCAGAGATACTAGCGGGAGTTCTTCGTACAATGAGCAGTTCTTC. This gives the protein CATSRDTSGSSSYNEQFF.

The V and J genes are TRBV4-3 and TRBJ1-2, with TRBD1 as a possible D gene (6 bases). The germline V gene has CDR1 LGHNA and CDR2 YSLEER. CDR3 size: 18 residues. Deletions cut 2 bases from V and 3 bases from J, with 22 bases between. The CDR3 bases are TGCGCCAGCAGCCAAACCCGTGGGGCCCGGGACATAGACTATGGCTACACCTTC. Its translation is CASSQTRGARDIDYGYTF.

The chain employs TRBV2 and TRBJ2-1, with 11 bases identical to TRBD2. In germline, CDR1 is SNHLY, CDR2 FYNNEI. The length of the CDR3 is 16 residues. V shed 7 bases, J shed 4 bases, and the junction held 9 bases outside the gene matches. DNA of the CDR3: TGTGCCAGCACTGGTTCCCTAGCGGGAGGATACAATGAGCAGTTCTTC. Translation gives CASTGSLAGGYNEQFF.

The V call is TRBV2, the J call TRBJ2-5; the match to TRBD2 covers 14 bases. The CDR3 is 18 amino acids. From germline, CDR1 is SNHLY and CDR2 FYNNEI. The junction had 12 bases not matched to a gene; V was cut back by 5 bases and J by 4 bases. CDR3 coding DNA: TGTGCCAGCAGTCGTGGGACTAGCGGGAGTGTTAGGTCAGAGACCCAGTACTTC. Amino acid sequence: CASSRGTSGSVRSETQYF.

The chain joins TRBV28 to TRBJ2-3; TRBD2 is a possible D gene (5 bases). The CDR3 sequence is 15 residues long. Trimming took off 6 bases at V and 4 bases at J, with 17 bases between the two ends. Germline V gives CDR1 MDHEN, CDR2 SYDVKM. CDR3 coding DNA: TGTGCCAGCAGCTCCCTAGAGAAGAGGGCAGATACGCAGTATTTT. Amino acids: CASSSLEKRADTQYF.

The chain couples TRBV7-2 to TRBJ1-2; tentatively, D is TRBD1 (6 bases). The V gene's germline CDR1 is SGHTA and CDR2 FQGNSA. The CDR3 contains 13 residues. With 2 bases removed from V and 6 bases from J, the gap between germline ends came to 10 bases. CDR3 loop: CASSLNRDDGYTF. Here the CDR3 DNA reads TGTGCCAGCAGCTTAAACAGGGATGATGGCTACACCTTC.

V is TRBV28 and J is TRBJ2-3; 12 bases are a match to TRBD1. V dropped 5 bases and J dropped 6; count of bases not matched to a gene: 6. This CDR3 is built from 15 residues. In germline, CDR1 is MDHEN, CDR2 SYDVKM. Here the CDR3 DNA reads TGTGCCAGCAGTCCCCGGGACAGGGGGCTGGATACGCAGTATTTT. Translated, it gives CASSPRDRGLDTQYF.

Of note for this clone: The junction departs from germline at one end; a sequencing error may be responsible. This chain links TRBV28 with TRBJ2-2, with 10 bases fitting TRBD1. The germline CDR1 and CDR2 sequences are MDHEN and SYDVKM. The CDR3 runs 17 residues. CDR3 bases: TGTGCCAGCAGTCTCTTACCGGGACAGGGGAACGCCGGGGAGCTGTTTTTT. It translates to CASSLLPGQGNAGELFF. The complete variable domain, with remaining parts taken from reference TRBV28 and TRBJ2-2, reads DVKVTQSSRYLVKRTGEKVFLECVQDMDHENMFWYRQDPGLGLRLIYFSYDVKMKEKGDIPEGYSVSREKKERFSLILESASTNQTSMYLCASSLLPGQGNAGELFFGEGSRLTVL.

V and J are TRBV5-3 and TRBJ2-3; TRBD2 matches 14 bases. TRBV5-3 is marked as an open reading frame, function uncertain. This CDR3 is 19 amino acids long. With 4 bases clipped from V and 1 base from J, the junction kept 11 bases outside the gene matches. CDR3 coding DNA: TGTGCCAGAAGCCTAGAGACTAGCGGGAGGGGATGGGGCACAGATACGCAGTATTTT. Its translation is CARSLETSGRGWGTDTQYF.

The CDR3 protein is CASSRRASTDTQYF. The DNA of the CDR3 is TGTGCCAGCAGCCGCAGGGCTAGCACAGATACGCAGTATTTT. This chain connects TRBV3-1 (or the pseudogene TRBV3-2) to TRBJ2-3; tentative D call: TRBD1 (5 bases). The CDR3 totals 14 residues. Germline CDR1 is LGHDT and CDR2 is YNNKEL (reference sequence). Trimming removed 4 bases from V and 0 bases from J, with 8 bases in between.

V gene TRBV6-5 combines with J gene TRBJ1-1, with a possible D match to TRBD1 (6 bases). Germline CDR1 and CDR2: MNHEY and SVGAGI. The CDR3 extends over 15 amino acids. Trimming shortened V by 7 bases and J by 4 bases, and 19 bases separated the two germline ends. Written as DNA, the CDR3 is TGTGCCAGCACCGCGTGGGGGGGCGGGGGCACTGAAGCTTTCTTT. As protein: CASTAWGGGGTEAFF.

The chain joins TRBV7-3 to TRBJ2-1; 13 nucleotides line up with TRBD2. The CDR3 has 16 residues. Germline-derived CDR1 and CDR2 are SGHTA and FQGTGA. V lost 5 bases, J lost 7 bases, and 8 bases stayed unmatched. The CDR3 DNA reads TGTGCCAGCAGCCCCCGGACTAGCGGGAGTGAGAATGAGCAGTTCTTC. Its protein is CASSPRTSGSENEQFF.

Relative to its sample, this clone is hyperexpanded. V gene TRBV15 combines with J gene TRBJ2-2, with a tentative D call TRBD2 (6 bases). This CDR3 contains 15 residues. Trimming stripped 1 base from V and 5 bases from J, with 11 bases between. Germline V lookup: CDR1 LNHNV, CDR2 YYDKDF (reference sequence). CDR3 sequence reads: CATSRVRGGTGELFF. Written as DNA, the CDR3 is TGTGCCACCAGCAGAGTGAGGGGAGGTACCGGGGAGCTGTTTTTT.

The chain is built from TRBV14 and TRBJ1-2; D unclear. The CDR3 length is 12 residues. Germline V gene sequence: CDR1 SGHDN, CDR2 FVKESK. Trimming shortened V by 1 base and J by 7 bases, and 7 bases separated the two germline ends. CDR3 sequence reads: CASSQGRVGYTF. CDR3 nucleotides: TGTGCCAGCAGCCAAGGGAGGGTTGGCTACACCTTC.

The chain's CDR3 is CASSQPPTEGAKNIQYF. Here the CDR3 DNA reads TGCGCCAGCAGTCAACCCCCAACGGAGGGGGCCAAAAACATTCAGTACTTC. The chain uses TRBV23-1 and TRBJ2-4; a possible D gene is TRBD2 (6 bases). TRBV23-1 is designated an ORF whose function remains uncertain. There are 17 residues in the CDR3. V lost 2 bases to trimming and J lost 1 base, with 15 bases between them.